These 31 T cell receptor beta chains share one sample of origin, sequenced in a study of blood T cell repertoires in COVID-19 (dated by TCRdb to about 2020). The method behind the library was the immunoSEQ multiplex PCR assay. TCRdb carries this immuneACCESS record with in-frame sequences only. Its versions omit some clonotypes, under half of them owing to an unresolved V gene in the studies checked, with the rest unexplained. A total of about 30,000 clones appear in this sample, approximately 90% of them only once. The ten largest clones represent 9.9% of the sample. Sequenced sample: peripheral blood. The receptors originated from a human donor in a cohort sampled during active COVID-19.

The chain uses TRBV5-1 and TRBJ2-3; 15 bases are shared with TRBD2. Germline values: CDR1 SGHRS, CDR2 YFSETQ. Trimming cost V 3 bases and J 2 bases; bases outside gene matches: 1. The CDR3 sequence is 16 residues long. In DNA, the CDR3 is TGCGCCAGCAGCTGGACTAGCGGGGGGGCCACAGATACGCAGTATTTT. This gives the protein CASSWTSGGATDTQYF.

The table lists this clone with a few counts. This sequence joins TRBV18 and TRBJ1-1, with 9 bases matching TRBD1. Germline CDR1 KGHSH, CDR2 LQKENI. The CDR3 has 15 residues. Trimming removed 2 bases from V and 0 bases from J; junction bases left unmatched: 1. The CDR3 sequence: CASSPTGGMNTEAFF. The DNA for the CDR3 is TGTGCCAGCTCACCAACAGGGGGCATGAACACTGAAGCTTTCTTT.

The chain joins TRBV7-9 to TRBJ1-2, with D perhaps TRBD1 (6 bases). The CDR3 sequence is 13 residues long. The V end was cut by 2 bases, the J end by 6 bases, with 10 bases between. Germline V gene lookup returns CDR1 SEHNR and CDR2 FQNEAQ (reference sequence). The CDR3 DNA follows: TGTGCCAGCAGCTTACTCGCAGGGGATGGCTACACCTTC. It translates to CASSLLAGDGYTF.

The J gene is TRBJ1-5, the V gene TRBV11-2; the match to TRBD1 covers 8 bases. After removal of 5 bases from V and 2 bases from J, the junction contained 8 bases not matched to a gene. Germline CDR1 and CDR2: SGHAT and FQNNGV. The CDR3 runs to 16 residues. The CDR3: CASSALRTGRNQPQHF. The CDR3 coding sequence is TGTGCCAGCAGCGCACTAAGGACAGGGCGCAATCAGCCCCAGCATTTT.

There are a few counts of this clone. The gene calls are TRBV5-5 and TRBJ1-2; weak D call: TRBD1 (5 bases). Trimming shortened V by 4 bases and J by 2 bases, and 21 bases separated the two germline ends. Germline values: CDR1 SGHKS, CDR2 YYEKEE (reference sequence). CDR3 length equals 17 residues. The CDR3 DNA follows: TGTGCCAGCAGCGCTAGGGGCCCGGACCTCCTAAACTATGGCTACACCTTC. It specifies CASSARGPDLLNYGYTF. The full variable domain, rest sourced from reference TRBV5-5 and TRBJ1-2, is DAGVTQSPTHLIKTRGQQVTLRCSPISGHKSVSWYQQVLGQGPQFIFQYYEKEERGRGNFPDRFSARQFPNYSSELNVNALLLGDSALYLCASSARGPDLLNYGYTFGSGTRLTVV.

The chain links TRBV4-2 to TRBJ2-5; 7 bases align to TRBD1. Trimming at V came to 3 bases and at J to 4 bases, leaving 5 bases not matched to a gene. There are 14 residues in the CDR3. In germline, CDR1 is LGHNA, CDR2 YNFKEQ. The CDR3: CASSQDRTAETQYF. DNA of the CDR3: TGTGCCAGCAGCCAGGACAGGACGGCAGAGACCCAGTACTTC.

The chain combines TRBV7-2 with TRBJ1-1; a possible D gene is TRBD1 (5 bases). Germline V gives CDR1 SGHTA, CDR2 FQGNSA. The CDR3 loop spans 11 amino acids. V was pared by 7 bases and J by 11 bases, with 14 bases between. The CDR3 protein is CASILQVVAFF. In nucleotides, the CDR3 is TGTGCCAGCATCCTACAGGTCGTCGCTTTCTTT.

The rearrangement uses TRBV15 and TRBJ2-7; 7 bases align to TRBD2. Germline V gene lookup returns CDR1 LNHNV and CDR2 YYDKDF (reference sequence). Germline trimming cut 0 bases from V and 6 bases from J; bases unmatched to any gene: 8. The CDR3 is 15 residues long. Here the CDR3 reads CATSRDLGLAAEQYF. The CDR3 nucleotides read TGTGCCACCAGCAGAGATCTCGGGCTAGCGGCCGAGCAGTACTTC.

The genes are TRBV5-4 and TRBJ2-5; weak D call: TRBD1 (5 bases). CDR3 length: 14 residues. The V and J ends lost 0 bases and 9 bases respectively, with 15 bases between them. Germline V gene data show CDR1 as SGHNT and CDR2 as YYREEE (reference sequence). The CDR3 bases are TGTGCCAGCAGCTTGGACCAGGGCAGTCGGGCCCAGTACTTC. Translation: CASSLDQGSRAQYF.

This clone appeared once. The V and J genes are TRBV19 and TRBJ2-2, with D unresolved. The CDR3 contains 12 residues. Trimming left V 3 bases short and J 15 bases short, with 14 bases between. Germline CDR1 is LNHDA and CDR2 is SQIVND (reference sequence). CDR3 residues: CASSMSARELFF. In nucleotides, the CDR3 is TGTGCCAGTAGTATGTCTGCCCGTGAGTTGTTTTTT.

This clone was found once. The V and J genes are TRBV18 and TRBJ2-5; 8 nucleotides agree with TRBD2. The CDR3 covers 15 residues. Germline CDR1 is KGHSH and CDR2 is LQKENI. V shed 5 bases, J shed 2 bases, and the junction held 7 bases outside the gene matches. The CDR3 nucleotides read TGTGCCAGCTCAGGTTTGCGGGGGGCTCAAGAGACCCAGTACTTC. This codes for CASSGLRGAQETQYF.

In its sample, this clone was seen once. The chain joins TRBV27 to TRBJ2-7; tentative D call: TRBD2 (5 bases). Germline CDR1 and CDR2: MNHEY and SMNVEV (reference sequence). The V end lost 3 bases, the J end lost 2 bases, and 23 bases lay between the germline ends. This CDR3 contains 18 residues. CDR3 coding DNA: TGTGCCAGCAGTTTGCGAGGGTTAGAAGAGTCACTAGCCTACGAGCAGTACTTC. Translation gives CASSLRGLEESLAYEQYF.

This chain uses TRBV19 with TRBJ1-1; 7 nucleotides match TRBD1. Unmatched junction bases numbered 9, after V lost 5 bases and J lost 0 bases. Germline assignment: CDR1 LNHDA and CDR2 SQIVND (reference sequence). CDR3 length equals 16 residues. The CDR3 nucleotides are TGTGCCAGTAGTCCCCGAAACAGGGGATTGAACACTGAAGCTTTCTTT. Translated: CASSPRNRGLNTEAFF.

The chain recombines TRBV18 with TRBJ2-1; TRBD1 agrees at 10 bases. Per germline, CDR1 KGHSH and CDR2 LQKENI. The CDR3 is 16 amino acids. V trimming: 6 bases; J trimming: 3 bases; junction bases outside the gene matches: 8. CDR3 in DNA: TGTGCCAGCTCCACGGTGAGGGACAGGGGCTACAATGAGCAGTTCTTC. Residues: CASSTVRDRGYNEQFF.

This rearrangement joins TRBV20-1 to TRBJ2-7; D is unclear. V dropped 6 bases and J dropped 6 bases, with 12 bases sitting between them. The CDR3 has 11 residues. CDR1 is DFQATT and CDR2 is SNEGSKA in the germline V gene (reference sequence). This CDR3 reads CSAVLPPEQYF. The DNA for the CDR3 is TGCAGTGCCGTCCTACCGCCCGAGCAGTACTTC.

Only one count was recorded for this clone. DNA for the CDR3: TGCAGCGTTGAGATTCCCGGGGAGGGCTACACCTTC. Its translation is CSVEIPGEGYTF. This sequence joins TRBV29-1 and TRBJ1-2, with no clear D. The CDR3 has 12 residues. Germline lookup yields CDR1 SQVTM and CDR2 ANQGSEA. Trimming cost V 3 bases and J 8 bases, with 13 bases left between them.

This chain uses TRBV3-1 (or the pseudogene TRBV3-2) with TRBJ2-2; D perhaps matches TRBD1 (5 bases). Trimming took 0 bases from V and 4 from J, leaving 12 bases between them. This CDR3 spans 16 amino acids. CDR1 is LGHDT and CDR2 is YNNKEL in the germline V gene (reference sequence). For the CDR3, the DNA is TGTGCCAGCAGCCAAGATAACAGGCGCTCCACCGGGGAGCTGTTTTTT. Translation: CASSQDNRRSTGELFF.

The CDR3 bases are TGCGCCAGCAGCCAAGATCTATTGGGCAACACTGAAGCTTTCTTT. Translated, it gives CASSQDLLGNTEAFF. This chain joins TRBV4-3 and TRBJ1-1; D remains ambiguous. This CDR3 region has 15 residues. The V end was cut by 0 bases, the J end by 2 bases, with 10 bases between. From germline, CDR1 is LGHNA and CDR2 YSLEER.

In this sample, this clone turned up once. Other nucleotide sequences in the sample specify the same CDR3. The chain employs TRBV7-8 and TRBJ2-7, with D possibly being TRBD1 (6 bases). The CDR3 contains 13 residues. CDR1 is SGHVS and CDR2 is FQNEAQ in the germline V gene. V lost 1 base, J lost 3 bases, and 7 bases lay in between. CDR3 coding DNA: TGTGCCAGCAGCTTAGGAGGGGGCTACGAGCAGTACTTC. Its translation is CASSLGGGYEQYF.

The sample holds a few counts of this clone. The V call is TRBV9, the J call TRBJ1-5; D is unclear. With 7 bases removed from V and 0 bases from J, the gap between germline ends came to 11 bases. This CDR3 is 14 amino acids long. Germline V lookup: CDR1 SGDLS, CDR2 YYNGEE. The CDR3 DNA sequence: TGTGCCAGCGCGACCGGGGATAGCAATCAGCCCCAGCATTTT. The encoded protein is CASATGDSNQPQHF.

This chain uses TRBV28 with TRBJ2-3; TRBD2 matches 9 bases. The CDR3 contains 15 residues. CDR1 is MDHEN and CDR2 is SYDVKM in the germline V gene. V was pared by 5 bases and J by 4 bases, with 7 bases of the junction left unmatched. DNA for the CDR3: TGTGCCAGCAGTCGCGGGGGGGCCTTCCCAGATACGCAGTATTTT. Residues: CASSRGGAFPDTQYF.

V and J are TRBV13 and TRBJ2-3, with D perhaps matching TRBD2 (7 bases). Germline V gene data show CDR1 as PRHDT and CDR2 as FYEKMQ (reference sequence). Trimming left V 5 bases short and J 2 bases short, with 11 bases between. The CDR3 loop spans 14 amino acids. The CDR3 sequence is CASSLRGATDTQYF. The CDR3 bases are TGTGCCAGCAGCCTCCGGGGGGCCACAGATACGCAGTATTTT.

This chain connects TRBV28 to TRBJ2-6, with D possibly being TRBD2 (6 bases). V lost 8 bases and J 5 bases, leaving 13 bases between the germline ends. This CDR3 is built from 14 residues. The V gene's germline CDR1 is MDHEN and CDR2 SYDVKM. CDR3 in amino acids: CASQDGGRANVLTF. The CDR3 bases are TGTGCCAGCCAGGACGGGGGTAGGGCCAACGTCCTGACTTTC.

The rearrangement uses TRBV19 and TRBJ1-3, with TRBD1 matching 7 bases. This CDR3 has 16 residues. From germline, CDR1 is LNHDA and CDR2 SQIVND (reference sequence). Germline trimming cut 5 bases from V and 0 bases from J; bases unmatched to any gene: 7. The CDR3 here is CASSSDRPFSGNTIYF. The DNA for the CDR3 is TGTGCCAGTAGTTCGGACAGGCCATTCTCTGGAAACACCATATATTTT.

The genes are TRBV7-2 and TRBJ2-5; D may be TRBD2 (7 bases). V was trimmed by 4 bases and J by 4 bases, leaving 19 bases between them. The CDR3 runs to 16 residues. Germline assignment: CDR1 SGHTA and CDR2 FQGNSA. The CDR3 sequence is CASSSWEGGLRETQYF. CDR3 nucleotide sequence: TGTGCCAGCAGCTCGTGGGAGGGGGGGCTTCGAGAGACCCAGTACTTC. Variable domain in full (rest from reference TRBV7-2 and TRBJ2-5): GAGVSQSPSNKVTEKGKDVELRCDPISGHTALYWYRQSLGQGLEFLIYFQGNSAPDKSGLPSDRFSAERTGGSVSTLTIQRTQQEDSAVYLCASSSWEGGLRETQYFGPGTRLLVL.

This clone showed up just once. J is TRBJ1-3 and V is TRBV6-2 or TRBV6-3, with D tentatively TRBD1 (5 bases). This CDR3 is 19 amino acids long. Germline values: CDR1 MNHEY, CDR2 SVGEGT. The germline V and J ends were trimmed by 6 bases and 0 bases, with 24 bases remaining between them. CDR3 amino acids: CASSSPGLNKGLSGNTIYF. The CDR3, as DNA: TGTGCCAGCAGCAGCCCGGGACTCAACAAGGGCCTCTCTGGAAACACCATATATTTT.

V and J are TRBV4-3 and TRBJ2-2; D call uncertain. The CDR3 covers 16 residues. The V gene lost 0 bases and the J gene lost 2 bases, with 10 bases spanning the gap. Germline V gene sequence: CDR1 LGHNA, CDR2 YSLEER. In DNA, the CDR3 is TGCGCCAGCAGCCAAGAATTTGGGCCTAACACCGGGGAGCTGTTTTTT. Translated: CASSQEFGPNTGELFF.

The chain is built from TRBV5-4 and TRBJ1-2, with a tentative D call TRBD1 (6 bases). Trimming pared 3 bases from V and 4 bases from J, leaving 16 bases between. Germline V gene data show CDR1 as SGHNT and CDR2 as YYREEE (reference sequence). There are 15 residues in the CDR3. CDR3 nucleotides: TGTGCCAGCAGCTCCAACGGACAGATTCTCTATGGCTACACCTTC. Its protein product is CASSSNGQILYGYTF.

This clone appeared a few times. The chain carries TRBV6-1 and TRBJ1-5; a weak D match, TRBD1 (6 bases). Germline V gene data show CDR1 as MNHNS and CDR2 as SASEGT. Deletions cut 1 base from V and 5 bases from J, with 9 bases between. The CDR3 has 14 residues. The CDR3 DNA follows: TGTGCCAGCAGTGAAGGGAACAGGGATCAGCCCCAGCATTTT. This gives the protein CASSEGNRDQPQHF.

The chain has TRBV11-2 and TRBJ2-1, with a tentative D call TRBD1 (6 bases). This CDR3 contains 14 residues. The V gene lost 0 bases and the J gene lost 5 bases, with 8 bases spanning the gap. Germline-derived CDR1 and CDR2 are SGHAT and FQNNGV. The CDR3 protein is CASSLDHRDNEQFF. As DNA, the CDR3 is TGTGCCAGCAGCTTAGACCACAGGGACAATGAGCAGTTCTTC.

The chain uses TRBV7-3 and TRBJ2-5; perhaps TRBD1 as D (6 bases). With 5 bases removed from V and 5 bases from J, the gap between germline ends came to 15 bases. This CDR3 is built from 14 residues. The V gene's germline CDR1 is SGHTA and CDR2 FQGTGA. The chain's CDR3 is CASSPGHPGETQYF. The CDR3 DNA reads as TGTGCCAGCAGCCCGGGACACCCGGGGGAGACCCAGTACTTC.